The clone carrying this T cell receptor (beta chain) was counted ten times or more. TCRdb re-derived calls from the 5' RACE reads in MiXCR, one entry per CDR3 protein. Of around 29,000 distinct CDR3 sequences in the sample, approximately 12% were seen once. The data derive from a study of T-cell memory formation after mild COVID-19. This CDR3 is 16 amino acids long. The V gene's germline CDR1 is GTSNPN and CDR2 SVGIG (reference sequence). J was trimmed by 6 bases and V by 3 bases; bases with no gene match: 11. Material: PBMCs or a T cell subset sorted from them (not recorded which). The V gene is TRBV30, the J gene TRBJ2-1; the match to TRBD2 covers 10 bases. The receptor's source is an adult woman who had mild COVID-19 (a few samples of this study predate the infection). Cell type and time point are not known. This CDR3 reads CAWRGQRGGLFNEQFF. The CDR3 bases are TGTGCCTGGAGGGGTCAGCGGGGGGGCCTGTTCAATGAGCAGTTCTTC.